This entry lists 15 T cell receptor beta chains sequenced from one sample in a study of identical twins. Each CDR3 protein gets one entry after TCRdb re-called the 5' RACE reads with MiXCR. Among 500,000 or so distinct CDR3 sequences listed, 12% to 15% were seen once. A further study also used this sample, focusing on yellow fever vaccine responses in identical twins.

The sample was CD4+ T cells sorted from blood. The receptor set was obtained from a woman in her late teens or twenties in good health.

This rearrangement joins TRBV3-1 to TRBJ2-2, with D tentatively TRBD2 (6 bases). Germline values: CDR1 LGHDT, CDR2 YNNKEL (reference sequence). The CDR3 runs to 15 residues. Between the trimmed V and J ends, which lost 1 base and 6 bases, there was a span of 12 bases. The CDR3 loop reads CASSQGGLLAGELFF. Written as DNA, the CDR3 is TGTGCCAGCAGCCAAGGGGGACTCCTCGCCGGGGAGCTGTTTTTT.

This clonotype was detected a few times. The CDR3 bases are TGTGCCAGCCTAGCGGGCTATGAGCAGTTCTTC. Protein product: CASLAGYEQFF. The rearrangement links TRBV2 to TRBJ2-1; 8 bases line up with TRBD2. Germline V CDR1 and CDR2: SNHLY, FYNNEI. V dropped 8 bases and J dropped 8; count of bases not matched to a gene: 2. The CDR3 runs 11 residues. Supplemented by reference TRBV2 and TRBJ2-1, the full variable domain reads EPEVTQTPSHQVTQMGQEVILRCVPISNHLYFYWYRQILGQKVEFLVSFYNNEISEKSEIFDDQFSVERPDGSNFTLKIRSTKLEDSAMYFCASLAGYEQFFGPGTRLTVL.

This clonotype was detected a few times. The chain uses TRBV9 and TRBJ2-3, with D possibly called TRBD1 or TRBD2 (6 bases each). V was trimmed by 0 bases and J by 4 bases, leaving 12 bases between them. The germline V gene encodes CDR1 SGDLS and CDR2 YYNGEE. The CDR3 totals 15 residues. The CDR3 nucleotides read TGTGCCAGCAGCGTAGAAGGGGGGCGGGCAGATACGCAGTATTTT. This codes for CASSVEGGRADTQYF.

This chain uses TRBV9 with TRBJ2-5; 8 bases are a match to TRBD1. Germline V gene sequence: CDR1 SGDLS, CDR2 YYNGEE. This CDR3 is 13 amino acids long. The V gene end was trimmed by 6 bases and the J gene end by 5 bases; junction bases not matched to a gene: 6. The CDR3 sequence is CASNDRGQETQYF. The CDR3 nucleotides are TGTGCCAGCAACGACAGGGGTCAGGAGACCCAGTACTTC.

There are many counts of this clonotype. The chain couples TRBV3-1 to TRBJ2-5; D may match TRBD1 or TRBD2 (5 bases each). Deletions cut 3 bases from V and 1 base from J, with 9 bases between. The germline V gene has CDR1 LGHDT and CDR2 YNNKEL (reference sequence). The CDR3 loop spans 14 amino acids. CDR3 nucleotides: TGTGCCAGCAGCCATTTGGGACCCCAAGAGACCCAGTACTTC. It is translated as CASSHLGPQETQYF.

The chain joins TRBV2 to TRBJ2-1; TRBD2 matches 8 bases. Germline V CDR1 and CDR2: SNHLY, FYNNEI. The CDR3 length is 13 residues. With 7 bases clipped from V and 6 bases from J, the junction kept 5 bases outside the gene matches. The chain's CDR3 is CASKRTSINEQFF. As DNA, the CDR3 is TGTGCCAGCAAGAGGACTAGCATCAATGAGCAGTTCTTC.

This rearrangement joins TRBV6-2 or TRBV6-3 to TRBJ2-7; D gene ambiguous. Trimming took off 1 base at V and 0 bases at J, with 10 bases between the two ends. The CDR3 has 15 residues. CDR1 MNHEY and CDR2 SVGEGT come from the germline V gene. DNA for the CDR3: TGTGCCAGCAGTTACTATAGCTTCTCCTCCTACGAGCAGTACTTC. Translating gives CASSYYSFSSYEQYF.

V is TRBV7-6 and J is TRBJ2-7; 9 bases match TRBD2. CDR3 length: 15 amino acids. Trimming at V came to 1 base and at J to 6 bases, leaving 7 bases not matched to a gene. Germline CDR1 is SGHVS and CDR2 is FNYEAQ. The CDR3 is CASSLGASGTGEQYF. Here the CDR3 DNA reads TGTGCCAGCAGCTTAGGTGCTAGCGGGACGGGCGAGCAGTACTTC.

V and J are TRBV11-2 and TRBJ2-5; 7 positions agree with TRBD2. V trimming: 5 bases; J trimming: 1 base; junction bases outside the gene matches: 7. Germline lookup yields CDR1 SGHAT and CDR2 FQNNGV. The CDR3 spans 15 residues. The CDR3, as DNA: TGTGCCAGCAGCCCAGTTGTAGCGGGCCAAGAGACCCAGTACTTC. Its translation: CASSPVVAGQETQYF.

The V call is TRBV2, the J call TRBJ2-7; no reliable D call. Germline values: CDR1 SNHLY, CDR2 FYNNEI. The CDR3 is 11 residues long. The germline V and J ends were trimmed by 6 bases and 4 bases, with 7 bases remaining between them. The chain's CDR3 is CASRLSYEQYF. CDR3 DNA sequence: TGTGCCAGCAGACTGTCGTACGAGCAGTACTTC. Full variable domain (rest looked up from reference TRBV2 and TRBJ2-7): EPEVTQTPSHQVTQMGQEVILRCVPISNHLYFYWYRQILGQKVEFLVSFYNNEISEKSEIFDDQFSVERPDGSNFTLKIRSTKLEDSAMYFCASRLSYEQYFGPGTRLTVT.

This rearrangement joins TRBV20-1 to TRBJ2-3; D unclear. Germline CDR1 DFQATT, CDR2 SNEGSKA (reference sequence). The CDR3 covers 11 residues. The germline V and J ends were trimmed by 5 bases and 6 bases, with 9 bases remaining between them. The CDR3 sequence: CSALDGDTQYF. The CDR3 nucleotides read TGCAGTGCTCTGGACGGGGATACGCAGTATTTT.

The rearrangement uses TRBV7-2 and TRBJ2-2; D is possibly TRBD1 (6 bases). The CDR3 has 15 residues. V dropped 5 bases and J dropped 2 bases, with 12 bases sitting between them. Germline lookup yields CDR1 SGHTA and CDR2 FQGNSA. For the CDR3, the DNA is TGTGCCAGCAGCCAACGGACAGAAAACACCGGGGAGCTGTTTTTT. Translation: CASSQRTENTGELFF.

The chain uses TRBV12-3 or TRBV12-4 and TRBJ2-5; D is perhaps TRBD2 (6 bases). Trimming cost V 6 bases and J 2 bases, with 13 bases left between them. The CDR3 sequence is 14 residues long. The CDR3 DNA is TGTGCCAGCAGGGCCGGGGGAGTACAAGAGACCCAGTACTTC. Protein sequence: CASRAGGVQETQYF.

The CDR3, as DNA: TGTGCCAGCAGCTTCGAGGAGCGGGATACGCAGTATTTT. Its translation is CASSFEERDTQYF. V usage is TRBV7-2 and J usage is TRBJ2-3, with D tentatively TRBD2 (5 bases). The CDR3 has 13 amino acids. Trimming removed 3 bases from V and 6 bases from J, with 10 bases in between. Germline lookup yields CDR1 SGHTA and CDR2 FQGNSA.

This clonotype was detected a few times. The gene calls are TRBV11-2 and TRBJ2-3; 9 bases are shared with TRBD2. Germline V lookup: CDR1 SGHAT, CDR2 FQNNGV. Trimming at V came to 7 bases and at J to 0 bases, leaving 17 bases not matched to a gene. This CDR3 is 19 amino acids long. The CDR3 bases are TGTGCCAGCACCGCCCCGATCCCTCATAGCGGGGGAAGCACAGATACGCAGTATTTT. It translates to CASTAPIPHSGGSTDTQYF.